This is a list of T cell receptor beta chains from one sample in a study of cytomegalovirus exposure and HLA in healthy donors. TCRdb keeps only in-frame clones here, not all; method: immunoSEQ multiplex PCR. This table holds fewer than 200,000 clones, about 80% found once. The specimen was PBMCs. The origin of the receptors is a young man in good health and CMV-seronegative. The CDR3 runs from the conserved cysteine through the conserved F or W. The order of the fields is D gene, V gene, clone size, J gene, CDR3 DNA, CDR3 protein. D genes are given only for firm matches. Rows give clone size only sometimes, using once, few, many, or a class for an expanded clone.

d_call: -
v_call: TRBV29-1
clone_size: -
j_call: TRBJ2-7
cdr3_nt: TGCAGCGTCCTGTCACAGGAGCTATCCTACGAGCAGTACTTC
cdr3_aa: CSVLSQELSYEQYF

d_call: TRBD1
v_call: TRBV27
clone_size: -
j_call: TRBJ2-5
cdr3_nt: TGTGCCAGCAGCCGAACAACCGGGACAGCGTTGTACCAAGAGACCCAGTACTTC
cdr3_aa: CASSRTTGTALYQETQYF

d_call: -
v_call: TRBV13
clone_size: -
j_call: TRBJ1-4
cdr3_nt: TGTGCCAGCAGCTTAGGAAGGAGACCTAATGAAAAACTGTTTTTT
cdr3_aa: CASSLGRRPNEKLFF

d_call: -
v_call: TRBV13
clone_size: -
j_call: TRBJ2-7
cdr3_nt: TGTGCCAGCAGCCCTAATAGGGGATACGAGCAGTACTTC
cdr3_aa: CASSPNRGYEQYF

d_call: TRBD2
v_call: TRBV27
clone_size: -
j_call: TRBJ2-3
cdr3_nt: TGTGCCAGCGGCCCTCCCCAGACTAGCTCCGCAGATACGCAGTATTTT
cdr3_aa: CASGPPQTSSADTQYF

d_call: -
v_call: TRBV5-4
clone_size: -
j_call: TRBJ2-7
cdr3_nt: TGTGCCAGCAGTCATAGCGGTGCCAGCTCCTACGAGCAGTACTTC
cdr3_aa: CASSHSGASSYEQYF

d_call: -
v_call: TRBV19
clone_size: -
j_call: TRBJ2-7
cdr3_nt: TGTGCCAGTAGTAAGACATCCTACGAGCAGTACTTC
cdr3_aa: CASSKTSYEQYF

d_call: TRBD1
v_call: TRBV6-5
clone_size: few
j_call: TRBJ1-1
cdr3_nt: TGTGCCAGCGCAACAGGGGAGACTGAAGCTTTCTTT
cdr3_aa: CASATGETEAFF

d_call: TRBD1
v_call: TRBV11-2
clone_size: -
j_call: TRBJ1-2
cdr3_nt: TGTGCCAGCAGCTTAGGGGGCGACAGGGGGTTCTGGGGCTATGGCTACACCTTC
cdr3_aa: CASSLGGDRGFWGYGYTF

d_call: TRBD1
v_call: TRBV6-6
clone_size: -
j_call: TRBJ2-7
cdr3_nt: TGTGCCAGCAGTTACGGGACAGGGGGAGACGAGCAGTACTTC
cdr3_aa: CASSYGTGGDEQYF

d_call: TRBD1
v_call: TRBV19
clone_size: -
j_call: TRBJ2-2
cdr3_nt: TGTGCCAGTAGTACCCGGACAGGGAGAGGCACCGGGGAGCTGTTTTTT
cdr3_aa: CASSTRTGRGTGELFF

d_call: -
v_call: TRBV28
clone_size: -
j_call: TRBJ1-5
cdr3_nt: TGTGCCAGCAGTCCCCCTAGGGGCCTGAATCAGCCCCAGCATTTT
cdr3_aa: CASSPPRGLNQPQHF

d_call: TRBD1
v_call: TRBV9
clone_size: -
j_call: TRBJ2-1
cdr3_nt: TGTGCCAGCAGCGGGGGCTCCGGGACAGGGGCTAATGAGCAGTTCTTC
cdr3_aa: CASSGGSGTGANEQFF

d_call: -
v_call: TRBV15
clone_size: -
j_call: TRBJ1-2
cdr3_nt: TGTGCCACCAGCAGGGTAACGGGGGACTATGGCTACACCTTC
cdr3_aa: CATSRVTGDYGYTF

d_call: TRBD2
v_call: TRBV7-3
clone_size: -
j_call: TRBJ2-2
cdr3_nt: TGTGCCAGCAGCCCGGGACTAGCGGGGGGTACCGGGGAGCTGTTTTTT
cdr3_aa: CASSPGLAGGTGELFF

d_call: -
v_call: TRBV5-4
clone_size: -
j_call: TRBJ1-1
cdr3_nt: TGTGCCAGCAGCTCCAGGGCTAGCACTGAAGCTTTCTTT
cdr3_aa: CASSSRASTEAFF

d_call: -
v_call: TRBV11-2
clone_size: few
j_call: TRBJ2-3
cdr3_nt: TGTGCCAGCAGCTTAGACACGGGACACTTAGATACGCAGTATTTT
cdr3_aa: CASSLDTGHLDTQYF

d_call: -
v_call: TRBV7-3
clone_size: -
j_call: TRBJ1-4
cdr3_nt: TGTGCCAGCAGCACCGGGCCAGGGTTTGATGAAAAACTGTTTTTT
cdr3_aa: CASSTGPGFDEKLFF

d_call: -
v_call: TRBV9
clone_size: -
j_call: TRBJ1-3
cdr3_nt: TGTGCCAGCAGCGCACCCAGCGACTCTGGAAACACCATATATTTT
cdr3_aa: CASSAPSDSGNTIYF

d_call: -
v_call: TRBV4-1
clone_size: -
j_call: TRBJ1-5
cdr3_nt: TGCGCCAGCAGCCAGGACGGGAGGAGCGAGCCTCACAATCAGCCCCAGCATTTT
cdr3_aa: CASSQDGRSEPHNQPQHF

d_call: -
v_call: TRBV6-1
clone_size: few
j_call: TRBJ1-1
cdr3_nt: TGTGCCAGCAGTGACACGGTTGGCACTGAAGCTTTCTTT
cdr3_aa: CASSDTVGTEAFF

d_call: TRBD1
v_call: TRBV6-6
clone_size: -
j_call: TRBJ1-5
cdr3_nt: TGTGCCAGCAGTCCAGGACAGGGACTCAATCAGCCCCAGCATTTT
cdr3_aa: CASSPGQGLNQPQHF

d_call: -
v_call: TRBV27
clone_size: -
j_call: TRBJ1-5
cdr3_nt: TGTGCCAGCAGTTTAATCTGGGGCGCAAGGGAGCCCCAGCATTTT
cdr3_aa: CASSLIWGAREPQHF

d_call: -
v_call: TRBV7-8
clone_size: -
j_call: TRBJ2-7
cdr3_nt: TGTGCCAGCAGCTCCTCTCGTGGGGCAGCCTACGAGCAGTACTTC
cdr3_aa: CASSSSRGAAYEQYF

d_call: TRBD2
v_call: TRBV11-3
clone_size: -
j_call: TRBJ2-5
cdr3_nt: TGTGCCAGCAGCTTGAGGACTAGCGGGGAAGAGACCCAGTACTTC
cdr3_aa: CASSLRTSGEETQYF

d_call: TRBD1
v_call: TRBV5-1
clone_size: -
j_call: TRBJ1-2
cdr3_nt: TGCGCCAGCAGCTACTTAACAGGGGGCAATGGCTACACCTTC
cdr3_aa: CASSYLTGGNGYTF

d_call: -
v_call: TRBV19
clone_size: -
j_call: TRBJ2-1
cdr3_nt: TGTGCCAGTACTACAGACAGAGGGAATGAGCAGTTCTTC
cdr3_aa: CASTTDRGNEQFF

d_call: -
v_call: TRBV5-1
clone_size: -
j_call: TRBJ1-2
cdr3_nt: TGCGCCAGCAGTTCTGGACAACTCTATGGCTACACCTTC
cdr3_aa: CASSSGQLYGYTF

d_call: -
v_call: TRBV28
clone_size: -
j_call: TRBJ2-3
cdr3_nt: TGTGCCAGCTCCCGGGACACTCGATATGGAAGTTTCAAGGATACGCAGTATTTT
cdr3_aa: CASSRDTRYGSFKDTQYF

d_call: TRBD2
v_call: TRBV19
clone_size: -
j_call: TRBJ2-7
cdr3_nt: TGTGCCACAGCCGGGACTAGCGGGTCTCCCTACGAGCAGTACTTC
cdr3_aa: CATAGTSGSPYEQYF

d_call: TRBD1
v_call: TRBV18
clone_size: -
j_call: TRBJ1-1
cdr3_nt: TGTGCCAGCTCACCTCCGCTACGACAGGGTGACACTGAAGCTTTCTTT
cdr3_aa: CASSPPLRQGDTEAFF

d_call: -
v_call: TRBV30
clone_size: -
j_call: TRBJ2-7
cdr3_nt: TGTGCCTGGAGTGTACGAGGGCGGGCGTTCTCCTACGAGCAGTACTTC
cdr3_aa: CAWSVRGRAFSYEQYF

d_call: TRBD2
v_call: TRBV5-1
clone_size: once
j_call: TRBJ2-6
cdr3_nt: TGCGCCAGCAGCACCAATACCCTCGGGGGGTCTCGCTCTGGGGCCAACGTCCTGACTTTC
cdr3_aa: CASSTNTLGGSRSGANVLTF

d_call: -
v_call: TRBV7-2
clone_size: -
j_call: TRBJ2-7
cdr3_nt: TGTGCCAGCAGCCCTCCGGGACTGGCCGATCTCAGCTACGAGCAGTACTTC
cdr3_aa: CASSPPGLADLSYEQYF

d_call: -
v_call: TRBV28
clone_size: -
j_call: TRBJ1-4
cdr3_nt: TGTGCCAGCAGTTTCTCCGTGGGGGCCGATGAAAAACTGTTTTTT
cdr3_aa: CASSFSVGADEKLFF

d_call: -
v_call: TRBV7-3
clone_size: -
j_call: TRBJ1-2
cdr3_nt: TGTGCCAGCAGCCAAAGCCGGTCAGGGCAAAGGGATGGCTACACCTTC
cdr3_aa: CASSQSRSGQRDGYTF

d_call: -
v_call: TRBV28
clone_size: -
j_call: TRBJ2-5
cdr3_nt: TGTGCCAGCAACCTCCAGGGGTCACAAGAGACCCAGTACTTC
cdr3_aa: CASNLQGSQETQYF